The 26 T cell receptor beta chains presented below share a single source sample, sequenced in a study of CD8 T cells in Susac syndrome. RNA was extracted with the RNeasy kit, and a quantity of roughly 0.5 to 1 ug was reverse transcribed using random hexamers. TCRdb fed the immunoSEQ multiplex PCR reads into MiXCR, producing one record per CDR3 protein. There are some 150,000 distinct CDR3 sequences in the sample; approximately 95% occur only once, and roughly 0.14% lies in the top ten. Sample: CD4+ T cells from PBMCs. These receptors all stem from a human donor with Susac syndrome.

The chain links TRBV9 to TRBJ2-1, with 7 positions matching TRBD2. Germline trimming cut 0 bases from V and 8 bases from J; bases unmatched to any gene: 8. Germline CDR1 SGDLS, CDR2 YYNGEE. CDR3 length: 15 residues. The CDR3 reads CASSVVAGEGDEQFF. The CDR3 nucleotides read TGTGCCAGCAGCGTAGTGGCGGGGGAGGGCGATGAGCAGTTCTTC.

The chain combines TRBV6-2 or TRBV6-3 with TRBJ2-7, with 8 bases matching TRBD2. The germline V gene has CDR1 MNHEY and CDR2 SVGEGT. V lost 6 bases and J lost 1; bases outside the gene matches: 8. The CDR3 has 15 amino acids. The CDR3 nucleotides are TGTGCCAGCAGAAGGAGTAGCGGGACTTCCTACGAGCAGTACTTC. It codes for CASRRSSGTSYEQYF.

The V call is TRBV7-9, the J call TRBJ1-1; D might be TRBD1 (6 bases). CDR1 and CDR2 from the germline V gene are SEHNR and FQNEAQ (reference sequence). The V end was cut by 8 bases, the J end by 8 bases, with 15 bases between. CDR3 size: 12 residues. CDR3 loop: CASDLGGIEAFF. The CDR3 nucleotides are TGTGCCAGCGATCTGGGGGGCATCGAAGCTTTCTTT.

This sequence joins TRBV30 and TRBJ2-5, with D perhaps matching TRBD2 (6 bases). Trimming took off 1 base at V and 2 bases at J, with 11 bases between the two ends. This CDR3 spans 14 amino acids. Germline V gene lookup returns CDR1 GTSNPN and CDR2 SVGIG (reference sequence). Here the CDR3 reads CAWSDWGVQETQYF. The CDR3 DNA sequence: TGTGCCTGGAGTGACTGGGGGGTACAAGAGACCCAGTACTTC. Based on the CDR3 plus reference TRBV30 and TRBJ2-5, the full variable domain is SQTIHQWPATLVQPVGSPLSLECTVEGTSNPNLYWYRQAAGRGLQLLFYSVGIGQISSEVPQNLSASRPQDRQFILSSKKLLLSDSGFYLCAWSDWGVQETQYFGPGTRLLVL.

The J gene is TRBJ1-2, the V gene TRBV30; unclear D gene. Per germline, CDR1 GTSNPN and CDR2 SVGIG (reference sequence). The V end was cut by 3 bases, the J end by 2 bases, with 10 bases between. The CDR3 covers 13 residues. The CDR3: CAWSAPMNYGYTF. The CDR3 region has the DNA TGTGCCTGGAGCGCGCCTATGAACTATGGCTACACCTTC.

The rearrangement links TRBV29-1 to TRBJ2-5; 10 bases are shared with TRBD1. The CDR3 spans 14 residues. In germline, CDR1 is SQVTM, CDR2 ANQGSEA. V gave up 7 bases and J gave up 5 bases; unmatched junction bases: 10. The CDR3 DNA sequence: TGCAGCGCCCGCCGGGACAGGGGACTGGAGACCCAGTACTTC. This sequence encodes CSARRDRGLETQYF.

The chain uses TRBV9 and TRBJ2-1, with 10 nucleotides matching TRBD2. CDR1 SGDLS and CDR2 YYNGEE come from the germline V gene. This CDR3 region has 16 residues. The junction had 2 bases not matched to a gene; V was cut back by 2 bases and J by 0 bases. CDR3 DNA sequence: TGTGCCAGCAGCGTGTCTAGCGGGAGCTCCTACAATGAGCAGTTCTTC. Translation: CASSVSSGSSYNEQFF.

The chain has TRBV10-3 and TRBJ2-5; 14 bases align to TRBD2. The V gene end was trimmed by 10 bases and the J gene end by 4 bases; junction bases not matched to a gene: 2. CDR1 is ENHRY, CDR2 SYGVKD, per germline. CDR3 length equals 13 residues. The CDR3 is CATGLAGGETQYF. The CDR3 region has the DNA TGTGCCACCGGACTAGCGGGAGGAGAGACCCAGTACTTC.

Of note for this clonotype: One end of the junction does not line up with germline, which may come from a read error. This rearrangement joins TRBV7-2 to TRBJ2-1, with D hard to call. Germline V lookup: CDR1 SGHTA, CDR2 FQGNSA. The CDR3 spans 16 residues. The CDR3 here is CAGSLGPPSTGYEQFF. In DNA, the CDR3 is TGTGCCGGCAGCTTAGGTCCACCATCGACCGGCTATGAGCAGTTCTTC. The variable domain in full, with the rest retrieved from reference TRBV7-2 and TRBJ2-1, is GAGVSQSPSNKVTEKGKDVELRCDPISGHTALYWYRQSLGQGLEFLIYFQGNSAPDKSGLPSDRFSAERTGGSVSTLTIQRTQQEDSAVYLCAGSLGPPSTGYEQFFGPGTRLTVL.

The rearrangement uses TRBV29-1 and TRBJ1-5; D ambiguous. The V end lost 6 bases, the J end lost 3 bases, and 9 bases lay between the germline ends. This CDR3 comprises 12 residues. The germline V gene encodes CDR1 SQVTM and CDR2 ANQGSEA. Here the CDR3 DNA reads TGCAGCGTGGCCGGGGACAATCAGCCCCAGCATTTT. Its translation: CSVAGDNQPQHF.

The gene calls are TRBV28 and TRBJ2-7; D may be TRBD2 (6 bases). The germline V gene has CDR1 MDHEN and CDR2 SYDVKM. V was pared by 6 bases and J by 4 bases, with 16 bases between. The CDR3 extends over 14 amino acids. CDR3 sequence reads: CASSQGGIAYEQYF. CDR3 in DNA: TGTGCCAGCAGCCAAGGAGGGATAGCGTACGAGCAGTACTTC.

This clonotype has just one count. This chain connects TRBV7-2 to TRBJ1-1; no definite D call. Germline V gene lookup returns CDR1 SGHTA and CDR2 FQGNSA. Trimming took off 7 bases at V and 6 bases at J, with 15 bases between the two ends. CDR3 length: 13 residues. CDR3 in DNA: TGTGCCAGCAACTCACTTAGGGCGTCTGAAGCTTTCTTT. Translated, it gives CASNSLRASEAFF. Using reference TRBV7-2 and TRBJ1-1 for the parts outside the CDR3, the full variable domain is GAGVSQSPSNKVTEKGKDVELRCDPISGHTALYWYRQSLGQGLEFLIYFQGNSAPDKSGLPSDRFSAERTGGSVSTLTIQRTQQEDSAVYLCASNSLRASEAFFGQGTRLTVV.

This chain connects TRBV7-9 to TRBJ2-7; possible D gene TRBD1, 5 bases. The germline V and J ends were trimmed by 7 bases and 7 bases, with 17 bases remaining between them. The CDR3 sequence is 13 residues long. Germline assignment: CDR1 SEHNR and CDR2 FQNEAQ (reference sequence). The CDR3 DNA follows: TGTGCCAGCACCCCTAGTGGGGCCGGGGAGCAGTACTTC. Protein: CASTPSGAGEQYF.

The chain joins TRBV15 to TRBJ1-5; 7 nucleotides agree with TRBD1. Germline CDR1 is LNHNV and CDR2 is YYDKDF (reference sequence). This CDR3 is 15 amino acids long. The V gene end was trimmed by 3 bases and the J gene end by 7 bases; junction bases not matched to a gene: 9. The CDR3 nucleotides read TGTGCCACCAGCAGGGAAGGACAGGCGTGGCAGCCCCAGCATTTT. Its protein is CATSREGQAWQPQHF.

The chain links TRBV15 to TRBJ2-1, with TRBD2 identical over 12 bases. Germline assignment: CDR1 LNHNV and CDR2 YYDKDF (reference sequence). V lost 5 bases and J lost 6; bases outside the gene matches: 8. The length of the CDR3 is 16 residues. CDR3 protein: CATSGRLAGASNEQFF. The DNA of the CDR3 is TGTGCCACCAGCGGGAGACTAGCGGGAGCTTCCAATGAGCAGTTCTTC.

The V and J genes are TRBV5-4 and TRBJ2-3; 12 nucleotides agree with TRBD2. Germline CDR1 is SGHNT and CDR2 is YYREEE (reference sequence). There are 16 residues in the CDR3. V shed 3 bases and J 2 bases; nucleotides not matched to a gene: 4. CDR3 loop: CASSWTSGTDTDTQYF. The CDR3 DNA reads TGTGCCAGCAGCTGGACTAGCGGGACCGACACAGATACGCAGTATTTT. Complete variable domain (other parts from reference TRBV5-4 and TRBJ2-3): ETGVTQSPTHLIKTRGQQVTLRCSSQSGHNTVSWYQQALGQGPQFIFQYYREEENGRGNFPPRFSGLQFPNYSSELNVNALELDDSALYLCASSWTSGTDTDTQYFGPGTRLTVL.

This rearrangement joins TRBV30 to TRBJ1-5, with D tentatively TRBD1 (5 bases). Trimming stripped 2 bases from V and 0 bases from J, with 11 bases between. The CDR3 is 15 residues long. CDR1 is GTSNPN, CDR2 SVGIG, per germline (reference sequence). The CDR3 nucleotides are TGTGCCTGGAGTATCGGGGGGAATAGCAATCAGCCCCAGCATTTT. Translating gives CAWSIGGNSNQPQHF.

The CDR3 bases are TGTGCCAGCAGGCCCACATGGGCCGAGGAGACCCAGTACTTC. Amino acid sequence: CASRPTWAEETQYF. This rearrangement joins TRBV12-3 or TRBV12-4 to TRBJ2-5; D ambiguous. V lost 6 bases to trimming and J lost 5 bases, with 16 bases between them. The CDR3 runs 14 residues.

The gene calls are TRBV28 and TRBJ2-7, with D uncertain. CDR3 size: 14 residues. CDR1 is MDHEN, CDR2 SYDVKM, per germline. V was pared by 5 bases and J by 2 bases, with 13 bases between. CDR3 loop: CASSRPDRPYEQYF. The CDR3 DNA sequence: TGTGCCAGCAGTCGACCCGACCGGCCCTACGAGCAGTACTTC.

The J gene is TRBJ2-5, the V gene TRBV5-1; 7 bases line up with TRBD1. V shed 6 bases, J shed 0 bases, and the junction held 5 bases outside the gene matches. CDR1 and CDR2 from the germline V gene are SGHRS and YFSETQ. The CDR3 is 14 residues long. The chain's CDR3 is CASTTGFDQETQYF. As DNA, the CDR3 is TGCGCCAGCACGACAGGGTTCGACCAAGAGACCCAGTACTTC.

As for this clonotype: Mismatch with germline at one junction end may stem from a read error. The rearrangement uses TRBV7-7 and TRBJ1-3; D remains ambiguous. The CDR3 has 15 amino acids. The V gene's germline CDR1 is SSHAT and CDR2 FNYEAQ (reference sequence). The CDR3 loop reads CASSLSLNSGNTIYF. In DNA form, the CDR3 reads TGTGCTAGCAGCTTATCCCTGAACTCTGGAAACACCATATATTTT.

CDR3 in DNA: TGTGCCAGCAGCCAGAGTACTTTAGCCTCCGAAGCTTTCTTT. Protein: CASSQSTLASEAFF. The chain recombines TRBV5-4 with TRBJ1-1, with D uncertain. Germline V CDR1 and CDR2: SGHNT, YYREEE (reference sequence). The germline V and J ends were trimmed by 4 bases and 8 bases, with 18 bases remaining between them. CDR3 length: 14 residues.

The table lists this clonotype with a few counts. V gene TRBV18 combines with J gene TRBJ1-1; TRBD1 is a possible D gene (5 bases). There are 14 residues in the CDR3. V was pared by 4 bases and J by 0 bases, with 9 bases between. CDR1 and CDR2 from the germline V gene are KGHSH and LQKENI. DNA for the CDR3: TGTGCCAGCTCACTCGGACAATTGAACACTGAAGCTTTCTTT. Protein product: CASSLGQLNTEAFF.

CDR3 in amino acids: CSAVPQGSRTEAFF. CDR3 in DNA: TGCAGTGCTGTACCCCAGGGGAGTCGGACTGAAGCTTTCTTT. The J gene is TRBJ1-1, the V gene TRBV20-1; D perhaps matches TRBD1 (6 bases). Germline CDR1 is DFQATT and CDR2 is SNEGSKA (reference sequence). V shed 5 bases and J shed 5 bases, with 18 bases lying between them. CDR3 length: 14 amino acids.

V gene TRBV20-1 combines with J gene TRBJ1-2, with a tentative D call TRBD1 (5 bases). The CDR3 covers 14 residues. Trimming pared 3 bases from V and 7 bases from J, leaving 18 bases between. Germline assignment: CDR1 DFQATT and CDR2 SNEGSKA (reference sequence). The CDR3 DNA is TGCAGTGCTAGTCATTTGAGTAGGGGTAGTGGCTACACCTTC. Translated, it gives CSASHLSRGSGYTF.

This chain uses TRBV7-9 with TRBJ2-3; tentatively, D is TRBD1 (6 bases). The V gene's germline CDR1 is SEHNR and CDR2 FQNEAQ (reference sequence). The germline V and J ends were trimmed by 4 bases and 0 bases, with 11 bases remaining between them. CDR3 length: 15 residues. This chain's CDR3 is CASSYLQGSTDTQYF. CDR3 bases: TGTGCCAGCAGCTACCTACAGGGAAGCACAGATACGCAGTATTTT.